This TCR beta chain was recovered during a study of cytomegalovirus exposure and HLA in healthy donors. Broader study findings: The Asian-associated ancestry cluster reportedly had fewer N-insertions than the roughly 670-donor mean in a later analysis.

Concerning this clone: Its antigen is undetermined.

13 Jbeta primers and 60 Vbeta primers were used for the PCR. Assay: immunoSEQ multiplex PCR; the TCRdb copy retains only in-frame clones and omits some. The sample consists of 100,000 to 150,000 clones, 75% to 85% of them appearing once. V was trimmed by 2 bases and J by 7 bases, leaving 11 bases between them. The CDR3 length is 14 residues. From germline, CDR1 is SGHTA and CDR2 FQGTGA. The source is a female donor in good health and CMV-seropositive. Sequencing was done on a sample of PBMCs. The chain is built from TRBV7-3 and TRBJ2-2, with D possibly being TRBD1 (5 bases). The CDR3 loop is CASSLSQGHGELFF. The CDR3 coding sequence is TGTGCCAGCAGCTTATCCCAGGGTCACGGGGAGCTGTTTTTT.